This T cell receptor beta chain was captured in a study of early T cells in non-severe SARS-CoV-2 infection. Study background: Unsorted whole-blood RNA was sequenced in bulk, leaving chains unpaired.

Individual cDNA molecules carried attached unique molecular identifiers. MiXCR, applied by TCRdb to the 5' RACE reads, yields one record per CDR3 protein. The data hold about 60,000 distinct CDR3 sequences, with 5.6% observed a single time. The V gene lost 5 bases and the J gene lost 9 bases, with 20 bases spanning the gap. The CDR3 is made up of 15 amino acids. Germline lookup yields CDR1 LGHDT and CDR2 YNNKEL (reference sequence). This clonotype was counted only a few times. Its target is not known. Study-wide results and limits: The matching step, a VDJdb search, favored anti-spike CD8 responses and missed private and CD4 specificities.

The chain recombines TRBV3-1 with TRBJ2-1; D remains ambiguous. The source is an adult who was a healthcare worker with PCR-confirmed SARS-CoV-2 infection or an uninfected control (not recorded which). Material for sequencing was whole blood. Here the CDR3 reads CASSSHKVLGGEQFF. The CDR3 bases are TGTGCCAGCAGCTCTCACAAAGTCCTAGGTGGTGAGCAGTTCTTC.